This T cell receptor beta chain was documented in a study of cytomegalovirus exposure and HLA in healthy donors. Study results and caveats: Earlier findings revealed that most TCR beta V segments proved productive either about 87% or about 30% of the time. Both high specificity and high sensitivity reportedly marked the classifier's diagnosis of cytomegalovirus status.

Primers: 60 Vbeta forward and 13 Jbeta reverse. Some clones are missing from TCRdb's copy, which holds only in-frame ones; the method was immunoSEQ multiplex PCR. In total, the table holds some 150,000 clones. The V gene lost 6 bases and the J gene lost 5 bases, with 10 bases spanning the gap. Germline V lookup: CDR1 LNHDA, CDR2 SQIVND (reference sequence). CDR3 length: 12 amino acids. Details on this clone: Its antigen remains unknown.

This clonotype originated in a woman between 18 and 30 years old in good health and CMV-seronegative. V gene TRBV19 combines with J gene TRBJ1-1; D call uncertain. The sample taken for sequencing was PBMCs. The CDR3 loop is CASRIPGTEAFF. The CDR3 DNA follows: TGTGCCAGTAGGATCCCGGGGACTGAAGCTTTCTTT.